This entry features one T cell receptor (beta chain) sequence. Its target is not known. Included in the TCR beta cDNA libraries were unique molecular identifiers. TCRdb recomputed calls from the PCR reads with MiXCR, one row per CDR3 protein. The profile covers roughly 700,000 distinct CDR3 sequences, with roughly 29% appearing a single time and more than 0.45% taken by the ten largest. This specimen comes from a study of post-analysis software for immune sequencing data. Findings of the study overall: Higher frequency in patients than in controls was seen for several TRBV segments, with TRBV5-6, TRBV5-1 and TRBV20-1 among them.

Germline V gives CDR1 MNHEY, CDR2 SVGAGI. Trimming cost V 0 bases and J 2 bases, with 17 bases left between them. The length of the CDR3 is 18 residues. Material for sequencing was blood. The source is a girl aged 5 to 17 with multiple sclerosis. The chain links TRBV6-5 to TRBJ1-5, with D possibly matching TRBD1 (6 bases). This CDR3 reads CASSYSTGNRVRNQPQHF. In DNA form, the CDR3 reads TGTGCCAGCAGTTACTCGACGGGAAACAGGGTTCGCAATCAGCCCCAGCATTTT.